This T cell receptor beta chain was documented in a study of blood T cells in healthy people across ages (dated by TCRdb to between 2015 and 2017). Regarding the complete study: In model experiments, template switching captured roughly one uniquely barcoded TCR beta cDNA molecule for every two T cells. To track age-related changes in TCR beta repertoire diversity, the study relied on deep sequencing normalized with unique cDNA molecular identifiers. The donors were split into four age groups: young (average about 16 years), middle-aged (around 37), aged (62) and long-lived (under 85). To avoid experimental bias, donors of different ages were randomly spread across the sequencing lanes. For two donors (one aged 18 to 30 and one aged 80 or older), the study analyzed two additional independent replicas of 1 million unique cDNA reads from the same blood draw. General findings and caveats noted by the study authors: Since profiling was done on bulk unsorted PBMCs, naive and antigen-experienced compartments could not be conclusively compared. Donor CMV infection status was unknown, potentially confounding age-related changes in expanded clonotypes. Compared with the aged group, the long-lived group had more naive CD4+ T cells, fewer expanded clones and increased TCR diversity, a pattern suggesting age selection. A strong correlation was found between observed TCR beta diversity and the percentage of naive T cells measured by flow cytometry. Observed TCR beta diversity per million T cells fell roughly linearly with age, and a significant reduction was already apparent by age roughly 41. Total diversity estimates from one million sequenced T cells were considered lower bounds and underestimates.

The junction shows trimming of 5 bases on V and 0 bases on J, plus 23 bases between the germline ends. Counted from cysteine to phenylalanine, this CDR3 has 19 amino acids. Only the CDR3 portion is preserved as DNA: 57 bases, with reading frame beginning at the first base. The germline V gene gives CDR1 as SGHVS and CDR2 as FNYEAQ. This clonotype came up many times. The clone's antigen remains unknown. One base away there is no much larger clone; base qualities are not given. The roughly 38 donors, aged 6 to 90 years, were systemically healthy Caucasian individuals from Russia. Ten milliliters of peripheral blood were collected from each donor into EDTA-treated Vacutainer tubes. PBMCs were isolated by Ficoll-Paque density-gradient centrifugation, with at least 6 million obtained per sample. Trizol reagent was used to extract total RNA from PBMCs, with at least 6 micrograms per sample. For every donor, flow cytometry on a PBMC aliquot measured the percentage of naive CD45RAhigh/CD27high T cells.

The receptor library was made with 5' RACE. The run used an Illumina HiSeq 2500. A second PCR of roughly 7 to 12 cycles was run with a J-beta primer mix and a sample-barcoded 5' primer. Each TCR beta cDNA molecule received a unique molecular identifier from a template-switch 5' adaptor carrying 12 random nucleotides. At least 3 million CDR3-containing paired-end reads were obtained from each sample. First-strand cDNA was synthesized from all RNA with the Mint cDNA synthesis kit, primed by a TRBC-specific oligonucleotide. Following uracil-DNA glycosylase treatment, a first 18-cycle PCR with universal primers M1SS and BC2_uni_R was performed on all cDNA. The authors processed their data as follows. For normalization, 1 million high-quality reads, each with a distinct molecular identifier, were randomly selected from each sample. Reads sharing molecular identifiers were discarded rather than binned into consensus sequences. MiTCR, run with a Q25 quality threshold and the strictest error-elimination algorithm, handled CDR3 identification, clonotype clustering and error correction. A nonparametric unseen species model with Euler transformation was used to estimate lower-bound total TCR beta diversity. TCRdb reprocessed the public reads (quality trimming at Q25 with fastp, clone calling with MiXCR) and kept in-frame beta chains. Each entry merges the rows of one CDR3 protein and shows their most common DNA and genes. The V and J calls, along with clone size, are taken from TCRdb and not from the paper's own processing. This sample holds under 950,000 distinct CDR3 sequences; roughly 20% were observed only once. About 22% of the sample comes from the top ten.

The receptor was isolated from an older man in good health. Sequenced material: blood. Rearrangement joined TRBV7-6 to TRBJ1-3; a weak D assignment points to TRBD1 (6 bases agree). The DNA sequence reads TGTGCCAGCAGCCCACGGACGAGGGACACCCTGAGCTCTGGAAACACCATATATTTT. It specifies CASSPRTRDTLSSGNTIYF.